This TCR beta chain was recorded in a study of OX40 agonist ivuxolimab in advanced cancers. Sequencing was performed with immunoSEQ multiplex PCR; in TCRdb, only in-frame clones are kept and a portion is missing. Among around 56,000 clones listed, approximately 86% were seen once. Germline CDR1 is SGHNT and CDR2 is YYREEE (reference sequence). V lost 6 bases and J lost 0, with 9 bases in between. This CDR3 has 13 residues. The chain has TRBV5-4 and TRBJ1-2; D unclear. Sequenced here: CD4+ or CD8+ T cells sorted from blood, sampled in a trial of the OX40 agonist ivuxolimab. This receptor was obtained from an adult with an advanced solid tumor such as melanoma, head and neck, liver or kidney cancer. CDR3 in DNA: TGTGCCAGCAACGACGGAACTAACTATGGCTACACCTTC. It codes for CASNDGTNYGYTF.